Listed below are T cell receptor beta chains from one sample, sequenced in a study of blood T cell repertoires in COVID-19. Here immunoSEQ multiplex PCR was the method, and the copy in TCRdb shows in-frame clones only, minus some. The table records about 330,000 clones, 86% of them present only once. The sequenced material came from peripheral blood. All receptors derive from a woman aged 45-60 years with acute or convalescent COVID-19. Both conserved end residues are part of each CDR3. The D gene is left open where the match is weak. Only some rows state a clone size, as once, few, many or a class for expanded clones.

D gene | J gene | clone size | V gene | CDR3 DNA | CDR3 protein
TRBD2 | TRBJ2-1 | once | TRBV4-3 | TGCGCCAGCAGCCGGGGGGGTAGCGGGAGCTCCTACAATGAGCAGTTCTTC | CASSRGGSGSSYNEQFF
. | TRBJ1-1 | . | TRBV6-5 | TGTGCCAGCAGTTACTCATGGACTGTGAACACTGAAGCTTTCTTT | CASSYSWTVNTEAFF
TRBD2 | TRBJ2-5 | . | TRBV18 | TGTGCCAGCTCACCACCGACTAGCGGACCGCAAGAGACCCAGTACTTC | CASSPPTSGPQETQYF
TRBD2 | TRBJ2-1 | . | TRBV11-1 | TGTGCCAGCAGCTTAGACTTCGGACTAGCGGGAGTAATCCAGTTCTTC | CASSLDFGLAGVIQFF
. | TRBJ2-1 | . | TRBV11-3 | TGTGCCAGCAGCTTAGGGGGCCCATCCTACAATGAGCAGTTCTTC | CASSLGGPSYNEQFF
. | TRBJ2-1 | . | TRBV19 | TGTGCCAGTAGTAACAGGGATGATGAGCAGTTCTTC | CASSNRDDEQFF
. | TRBJ2-2 | . | TRBV24-1 | TGTGCCACCAGTGAAAGACTAGACACCGGGGAGCTGTTTTTT | CATSERLDTGELFF
TRBD2 | TRBJ2-2 | . | TRBV7-2 | TGTGCCACCTTAACCATCCCGGGACTAGCGGGAACCGGGGAGCTGTTTTTT | CATLTIPGLAGTGELFF
TRBD1 | TRBJ1-4 | . | TRBV6-5 | TGTGCCAGCAGTAACACCGGGACAGTTAATGAAAAACTGTTTTTT | CASSNTGTVNEKLFF
TRBD2 | TRBJ2-5 | . | TRBV11-2 | TGTGCCAGCAGCTCCGGGACTAGCAGACGAGAGACCCAGTACTTC | CASSSGTSRRETQYF
TRBD2 | TRBJ2-4 | . | TRBV4-1 | TGCGCCAGCAGCCAAGTGTCTGGAGGGGGTGGGGGACTAGCCGCGCTATACTTC | CASSQVSGGGGGLAALYF
TRBD2 | TRBJ2-1 | . | TRBV2 | TGTGCCAGCAGTGACCCGACTAGCGGGAGCTACAATGAGCAGTTCTTC | CASSDPTSGSYNEQFF
. | TRBJ2-5 | few | TRBV29-1 | TGCAGCGTTGAATATAGGGGAGAGACCCAGTACTTC | CSVEYRGETQYF
. | TRBJ2-1 | . | TRBV5-1 | TGCGCCAGCAGTGGGAGCTACAATGAGCAGTTCTTC | CASSGSYNEQFF
TRBD1 | TRBJ1-6 | . | TRBV25-1 | TGTGCCAGCAACTCCCCCGGGACAGTGAATTCACCCCTCCACTTT | CASNSPGTVNSPLHF
TRBD1 | TRBJ1-2 | . | TRBV9 | TGTGCCAGCAGCCCCACAGGGGGCGTTGATTATGGCTACACCTTC | CASSPTGGVDYGYTF
. | TRBJ1-6 | . | TRBV6-6 | TGTGCCAGCAGGCGGGACCTCTATAATTCACCCCTCCACTTT | CASRRDLYNSPLHF
TRBD2 | TRBJ2-5 | . | TRBV24-1 | TGTGCCACCAGTGATTCCAGTCTAGCGGGAGCCCAAGAGACCCAGTACTTC | CATSDSSLAGAQETQYF
. | TRBJ2-7 | . | TRBV5-1 | TGCGCCAGCAGCTCCCATACTAACTACGAGCAGTACTTC | CASSSHTNYEQYF
TRBD1 | TRBJ1-2 | . | TRBV5-8 | TGTGCCAGCAGCTTGGGGGACAGTCCTTCTACTAACTATGGCTACACCTTC | CASSLGDSPSTNYGYTF
. | TRBJ1-2 | . | TRBV2 | TGCGCCAGCATGTCGGACTCTAACTATGGCTACACCTTC | CASMSDSNYGYTF
TRBD1 | TRBJ2-7 | . | TRBV7-2 | TGTGCCAGCAGCCCCAGAGGGGGCGTCTCCTACGAGCAGTACTTC | CASSPRGGVSYEQYF
. | TRBJ1-5 | . | TRBV6-7 | TGTGCCAGCAGTTATAAACAGACATATTATAGCAATCAGCCCCAGCATTTT | CASSYKQTYYSNQPQHF
. | TRBJ2-7 | . | TRBV2 | TGTGCCAGCGGTGGCGAGGGGGCCTACGAGCAGTACTTC | CASGGEGAYEQYF
TRBD1 | TRBJ1-1 | once | TRBV28 | TGTGCCAGCAGCGGACAGGGTTTAGTCGCTTTCTTT | CASSGQGLVAFF
TRBD1 | TRBJ1-1 | . | TRBV7-2 | TGTGCCAGCAGCTTAGGGTACGGACAGGGCAGGGTCAACACTGAAGCTTTCTTT | CASSLGYGQGRVNTEAFF
. | TRBJ2-5 | . | TRBV6-2/TRBV6-3 | TGTGCCAGCAGCCGATTTAACAGCCCCCAAGAGACCCAGTACTTC | CASSRFNSPQETQYF
. | TRBJ1-3 | . | TRBV2 | TGTGCCAGCAAGAAGCCTTCCTCTGGAAACACCATATATTTT | CASKKPSSGNTIYF
. | TRBJ1-4 | . | TRBV28 | TGTGCCAGCAGTTTATGGGGCAGGGATAACGAAAAACTGTTTTTT | CASSLWGRDNEKLFF
. | TRBJ1-1 | . | TRBV27 | TGTGCCAGCAGTTTCGGGGGGCGTTTCACTGAAGCTTTCTTT | CASSFGGRFTEAFF
. | TRBJ2-1 | . | TRBV9 | TGTGCCAGCAGCCCCCCCCACATCAGCTCCTACAATGAGCAGTTCTTC | CASSPPHISSYNEQFF
. | TRBJ1-5 | once | TRBV19 | TGTGCCAGTAGTCTTAGGGGGATAAGCAATCAGCCCCAGCATTTT | CASSLRGISNQPQHF
TRBD1 | TRBJ1-1 | . | TRBV6-2/TRBV6-3 | TGTGCCAGCAGTACCAGGACAGGGAGAGGCACTGAAGCTTTCTTT | CASSTRTGRGTEAFF
. | TRBJ2-7 | . | TRBV5-5 | TGTGCCAGCAGCTTCTTATACGAGCAGTACTTC | CASSFLYEQYF
. | TRBJ2-7 | . | TRBV4-2 | TGTGCCAGCAGCCAAGCCTGGTCGGGCGAGCAGTACTTC | CASSQAWSGEQYF
. | TRBJ1-1 | . | TRBV7-3 | TGTGCCAGCAGCAATACAGTGAACACTGAAGCTTTCTTT | CASSNTVNTEAFF
TRBD1 | TRBJ2-5 | once | TRBV15 | TGTGCCACCAGCCTCCGGGACAGGGGTGGGGAGACCCAGTACTTC | CATSLRDRGGETQYF
TRBD1 | TRBJ1-2 | . | TRBV5-1 | TGCGCCAGCACTCCGAGATCGGGACAGGGGGCGAGTGATGGCTACACCTTC | CASTPRSGQGASDGYTF
. | TRBJ1-4 | . | TRBV5-1 | TGCGCCAGCAGTTTCGAGGGGGTCCGTAATGAAAAACTGTTTTTT | CASSFEGVRNEKLFF
TRBD2 | TRBJ2-3 | . | TRBV5-1 | TGCGCCAGCAGCTGGGGACTAGACGTTTTAACAGATACGCAGTATTTT | CASSWGLDVLTDTQYF
. | TRBJ2-1 | . | TRBV7-3 | TGTGCCAGCAGCTTACTGGACGGGAACAATGAGCAGTTCTTC | CASSLLDGNNEQFF
TRBD1 | TRBJ1-4 | . | TRBV7-2 | TGTGCCAGCAGCGCCGGACAGGGGAGAGGGGAAAAACTGTTTTTT | CASSAGQGRGEKLFF
. | TRBJ1-1 | . | TRBV7-9 | TGTGCCAGCAGCGTGACAGTTAACACTGAAGCTTTCTTT | CASSVTVNTEAFF